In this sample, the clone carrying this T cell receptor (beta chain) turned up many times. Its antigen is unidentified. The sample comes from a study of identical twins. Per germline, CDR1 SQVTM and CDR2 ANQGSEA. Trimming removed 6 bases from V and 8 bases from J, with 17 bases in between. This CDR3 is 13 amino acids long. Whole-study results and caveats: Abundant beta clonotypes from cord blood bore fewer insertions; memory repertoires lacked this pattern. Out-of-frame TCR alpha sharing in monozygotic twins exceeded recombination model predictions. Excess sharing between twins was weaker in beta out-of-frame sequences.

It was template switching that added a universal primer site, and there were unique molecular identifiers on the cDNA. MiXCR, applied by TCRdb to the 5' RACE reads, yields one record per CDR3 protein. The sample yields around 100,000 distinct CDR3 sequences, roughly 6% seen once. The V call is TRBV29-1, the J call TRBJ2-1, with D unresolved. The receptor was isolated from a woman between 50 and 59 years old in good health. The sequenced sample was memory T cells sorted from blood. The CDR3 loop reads CSVLRPVMDEQFF. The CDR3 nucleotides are TGCAGCGTATTACGCCCGGTAATGGATGAGCAGTTCTTC.